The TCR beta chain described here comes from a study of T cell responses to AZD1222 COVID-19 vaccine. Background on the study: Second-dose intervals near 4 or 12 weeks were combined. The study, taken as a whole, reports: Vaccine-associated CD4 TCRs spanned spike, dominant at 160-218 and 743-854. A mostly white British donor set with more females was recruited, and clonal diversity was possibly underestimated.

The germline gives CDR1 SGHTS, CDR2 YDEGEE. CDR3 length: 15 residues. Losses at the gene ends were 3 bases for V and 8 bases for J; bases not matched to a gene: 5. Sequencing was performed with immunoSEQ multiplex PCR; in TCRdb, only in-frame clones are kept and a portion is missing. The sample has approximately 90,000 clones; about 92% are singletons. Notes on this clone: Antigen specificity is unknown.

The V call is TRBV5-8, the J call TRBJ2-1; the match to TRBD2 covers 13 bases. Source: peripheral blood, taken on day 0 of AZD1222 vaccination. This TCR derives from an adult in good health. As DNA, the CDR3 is TGTGCCAGCAGCTCGGGACTAGCGGGAATCTATGAGCAGTTCTTC. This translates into CASSSGLAGIYEQFF.